Below, 20 T cell receptor beta chains from the same sample are listed, as sequenced in a study of graft-versus-host responses after intestinal transplantation. This table comes from immunoSEQ multiplex PCR, and its TCRdb copy is limited to in-frame clones, with some not included. The sample includes tens of thousands of clones, roughly 90% of them seen just once. Their recognized antigens are unknown. This specimen was unstimulated CD8+ T cells sorted from spleen or lymph node cells, taken before intestinal transplant. These TCRs come from a human donor who received an intestinal transplant.

This chain connects TRBV4-3 to TRBJ2-1, with D unclear. Germline loops: CDR1 LGHNA, CDR2 YSLEER. Trimming took 1 base from V and 2 from J, leaving 18 bases between them. The CDR3 length is 18 residues. The CDR3 nucleotides are TGCGCCAGCAGCCAAGGAGTGGGCGCTCTTAACGCCTACAATGAGCAGTTCTTC. Translation: CASSQGVGALNAYNEQFF.

The rearrangement joins TRBV27 to TRBJ2-7; TRBD2 agrees at 10 bases. The CDR3 consists of 15 residues. Germline V gene lookup returns CDR1 MNHEY and CDR2 SMNVEV (reference sequence). Trimming at V came to 4 bases and at J to 2 bases, leaving 5 bases not matched to a gene. The CDR3 nucleotides are TGTGCCAGCAGTTCAGCGGGAGGGTTTCCCTACGAGCAGTACTTC. It encodes CASSSAGGFPYEQYF.

This clone was seen only once. The J gene is TRBJ2-1, the V gene TRBV19; 13 bases align to TRBD2. This CDR3 has 16 amino acids. The germline CDR1 and CDR2 sequences are LNHDA and SQIVND (reference sequence). Losses at the gene ends were 3 bases for V and 7 bases for J; bases not matched to a gene: 6. The CDR3 DNA follows: TGTGCCAGTAGTATCAGACTAGCGGGGGGCCGGAATGAGCAGTTCTTC. Translating it yields CASSIRLAGGRNEQFF.

V gene TRBV11-3 combines with J gene TRBJ1-1; D call uncertain. The CDR3 covers 13 residues. The germline V and J ends were trimmed by 0 bases and 1 base, with 3 bases remaining between them. The germline CDR1 and CDR2 sequences are SGHNT and YENEEA. CDR3 region: CASSLDQNTEAFF. The CDR3 coding sequence is TGTGCCAGCAGCTTAGATCAGAACACTGAAGCTTTCTTT.

J is TRBJ2-3 and V is TRBV9; TRBD1 is a possible D gene (5 bases). The V end was cut by 4 bases, the J end by 5 bases, with 17 bases between. The CDR3 is 15 residues long. The V gene's germline CDR1 is SGDLS and CDR2 YYNGEE. The CDR3 bases are TGTGCCAGCAGCATAGATGGCAGGGCCGGAGATACGCAGTATTTT. Amino acid sequence: CASSIDGRAGDTQYF.

The chain uses TRBV6-5 and TRBJ1-2, with TRBD1 as a possible D gene (5 bases). V lost 0 bases and J lost 4, with 12 bases in between. Germline V gene lookup returns CDR1 MNHEY and CDR2 SVGAGI. The CDR3 consists of 15 residues. The CDR3 reads CASSYSTGRGYGYTF. The DNA for the CDR3 is TGTGCCAGCAGTTACTCGACGGGTAGGGGCTATGGCTACACCTTC.

The rearrangement links TRBV7-9 to TRBJ2-5; 12 nucleotides match TRBD2. Trimming removed 6 bases from V and 1 base from J; junction bases left unmatched: 6. This CDR3 is 16 amino acids long. Germline V gives CDR1 SEHNR, CDR2 FQNEAQ (reference sequence). The CDR3 loop is CASRPGLAGPQETQYF. The CDR3 DNA reads as TGTGCCAGCAGACCCGGACTAGCGGGACCCCAAGAGACCCAGTACTTC.

The J gene is TRBJ2-4, the V gene TRBV5-4, with D maybe TRBD2 (7 bases). The CDR3 has 13 residues. CDR1 is SGHNT and CDR2 is YYREEE in the germline V gene (reference sequence). V was pared by 4 bases and J by 5 bases, with 10 bases between. CDR3 sequence reads: CASSIGGENIQYF. The CDR3 DNA reads TGTGCCAGCAGCATAGGGGGGGAAAACATTCAGTACTTC. The full variable domain, rest sourced from reference TRBV5-4 and TRBJ2-4, is ETGVTQSPTHLIKTRGQQVTLRCSSQSGHNTVSWYQQALGQGPQFIFQYYREEENGRGNFPPRFSGLQFPNYSSELNVNALELDDSALYLCASSIGGENIQYFGAGTRLSVL.

The V and J genes are TRBV27 and TRBJ1-2, with no clear D. Trimming left V 5 bases short and J 8 bases short, with 18 bases between. The CDR3 is made up of 14 amino acids. From germline, CDR1 is MNHEY and CDR2 SMNVEV (reference sequence). CDR3 DNA: TGTGCCAGCAGTCATAACCGTGGCATTGAAGGCTACACCTTC. Amino acid sequence: CASSHNRGIEGYTF.

The chain is built from TRBV4-1 and TRBJ1-2; perhaps TRBD1 as D (5 bases). Germline CDR1 reads MGHRA; CDR2 reads YSYEKL. The CDR3 contains 13 residues. V was trimmed by 0 bases and J by 4 bases, leaving 6 bases between them. CDR3 nucleotide sequence: TGCGCCAGCAGCCAAGAAACAGGCTATGGCTACACCTTC. Encoded protein: CASSQETGYGYTF.

CDR3 sequence: CAWDFVATDTQYF. The CDR3 DNA is TGTGCCTGGGATTTCGTGGCCACAGATACGCAGTATTTT. The chain employs TRBV30 and TRBJ2-3; D remains unclear. V gave up 5 bases and J gave up 2 bases, with 11 bases separating them. Germline CDR1 reads GTSNPN; CDR2 reads SVGIG (reference sequence). There are 13 residues in the CDR3.

The rearrangement links TRBV29-1 to TRBJ1-1; D is uncertain. This CDR3 has 11 residues. Germline V gives CDR1 SQVTM, CDR2 ANQGSEA. The V end was cut by 5 bases, the J end by 2 bases, with 6 bases between. CDR3 nucleotides: TGCAGCGTTTGGGCTAACACTGAAGCTTTCTTT. Encoded protein: CSVWANTEAFF.

This clone occurred a few times. This sequence joins TRBV4-1 and TRBJ1-2, with TRBD1 identical over 7 bases. V trimming: 8 bases; J trimming: 5 bases; junction bases outside the gene matches: 5. Germline V gene lookup returns CDR1 MGHRA and CDR2 YSYEKL. This CDR3 has 12 amino acids. The CDR3 spells CASADRLYGYTF. DNA of the CDR3: TGCGCCAGCGCGGACAGGCTTTATGGCTACACCTTC.

The genes are TRBV29-1 and TRBJ1-1; D might be TRBD1 (5 bases). The CDR3 runs 15 residues. Germline CDR1 and CDR2: SQVTM and ANQGSEA. V was pared by 5 bases and J by 1 base, with 17 bases between. In DNA form, the CDR3 reads TGCAGCGTTTCGCAGGGTAGGGGCAGGAACACTGAAGCTTTCTTT. Residues: CSVSQGRGRNTEAFF.

The CDR3 DNA reads TGTGCCAGCAGCTTAGAGCCACGGGTCTCTTGGCGCGCCTACGAGCAGTACTTC. Translating gives CASSLEPRVSWRAYEQYF. V usage is TRBV7-2 and J usage is TRBJ2-7; D ambiguous. There are 18 residues in the CDR3. CDR1 is SGHTA, CDR2 FQGNSA, per germline. V was shortened by 1 base and J by 2 bases, with 21 bases between the two germline ends. The variable domain in full, completed from reference TRBV7-2 and TRBJ2-7, reads GAGVSQSPSNKVTEKGKDVELRCDPISGHTALYWYRQSLGQGLEFLIYFQGNSAPDKSGLPSDRFSAERTGGSVSTLTIQRTQQEDSAVYLCASSLEPRVSWRAYEQYFGPGTRLTVT.

The chain uses TRBV7-3 and TRBJ2-7; no definite D call. V dropped 4 bases and J dropped 2 bases, with 9 bases sitting between them. Germline V gene lookup returns CDR1 SGHTA and CDR2 FQGTGA. The CDR3 is made up of 13 amino acids. CDR3 amino acids: CASSSAPTYEQYF. For the CDR3, the DNA is TGTGCCAGCAGCTCCGCACCTACCTACGAGCAGTACTTC. The whole variable domain, remainder taken from reference TRBV7-3 and TRBJ2-7, is GAGVSQTPSNKVTEKGKYVELRCDPISGHTALYWYRQSLGQGPEFLIYFQGTGAADDSGLPNDRFFAVRPEGSVSTLKIQRTERGDSAVYLCASSSAPTYEQYFGPGTRLTVT.

This clone has just one count. This chain joins TRBV28 and TRBJ2-3; TRBD2 matches 10 bases. The CDR3 runs 15 residues. J lost 3 bases, V lost 1 base, and 1 base had no gene match. From germline, CDR1 is MDHEN and CDR2 SYDVKM. The CDR3 reads CASSLSSGSTDTQYF. The CDR3 nucleotides read TGTGCCAGCAGTTTATCTAGCGGGAGTACAGATACGCAGTATTTT. The variable domain in full, with the rest retrieved from reference TRBV28 and TRBJ2-3, is DVKVTQSSRYLVKRTGEKVFLECVQDMDHENMFWYRQDPGLGLRLIYFSYDVKMKEKGDIPEGYSVSREKKERFSLILESASTNQTSMYLCASSLSSGSTDTQYFGPGTRLTVL.

This chain uses TRBV7-3 with TRBJ2-3; D call uncertain. Trimming removed 5 bases from V and 4 bases from J, with 13 bases in between. CDR3 length equals 14 residues. Germline V gene data show CDR1 as SGHTA and CDR2 as FQGTGA. The CDR3 reads CASSTATRPDTQYF. CDR3 bases: TGTGCCAGCAGCACGGCGACTCGTCCAGATACGCAGTATTTT.

The chain combines TRBV29-1 with TRBJ2-1; D is uncertain. V was pared by 6 bases and J by 4 bases, with 7 bases between. The CDR3 spans 11 residues. Looked up from germline, CDR1 is SQVTM and CDR2 is ANQGSEA. In nucleotides, the CDR3 is TGCAGCGTCTCAGCGTACAATGAGCAGTTCTTC. Protein sequence: CSVSAYNEQFF.

The chain uses TRBV7-9 and TRBJ1-4; a weak D match, TRBD1 (6 bases). CDR3 length: 13 residues. Trimming removed 5 bases at V and 8 bases at J, with 12 bases between. In germline, CDR1 is SEHNR, CDR2 FQNEAQ (reference sequence). The CDR3 nucleotides are TGTGCCAGCAGCACCGCAGGACAGGAAAAACTGTTTTTT. It codes for CASSTAGQEKLFF.